These 25 T cell receptor beta chains were all obtained from the same sample, sequenced in a study of post-analysis software for immune sequencing data. cDNA libraries of TCR beta carried unique molecular identifiers. TCRdb itself ran the PCR reads through MiXCR, one entry per CDR3 protein. Of under 900,000 distinct CDR3 sequences listed, approximately 57% are singletons. The antigens of these receptors remain unknown. General observations from the study: Controls showed lower frequencies than patients for roughly 5 TRBV segments, and TRBV5-6, TRBV5-1 and TRBV20-1 were among these.

The sequencing sample was made of blood. The receptors originated from a girl aged 5-17 years with multiple sclerosis.

The chain is built from TRBV24-1 and TRBJ2-7, with D perhaps matching TRBD1 (6 bases). The CDR3 consists of 14 residues. Looked up from germline, CDR1 is KGHDR and CDR2 is SFDVKD. V was trimmed by 5 bases and J by 3 bases, leaving 13 bases between them. The CDR3 is CATSGPTGNYEQYF. In DNA, the CDR3 is TGTGCCACCAGTGGCCCAACAGGGAACTACGAGCAGTACTTC.

The gene calls are TRBV12-3 or TRBV12-4 and TRBJ1-2; TRBD1 agrees at 8 bases. The CDR3 runs to 17 residues. V lost 5 bases and J lost 4; bases outside the gene matches: 15. The CDR3 DNA follows: TGTGCCAGCAGTCCCGAGGGGGCCAGGGGGCGTCTCTATGGCTACACCTTC. Its protein is CASSPEGARGRLYGYTF.

This chain links TRBV29-1 with TRBJ2-7; a weak D match, TRBD1 (6 bases). V was pared by 6 bases and J by 1 base, with 13 bases between. The CDR3 is 13 amino acids. Germline values: CDR1 SQVTM, CDR2 ANQGSEA. The CDR3 DNA sequence: TGCAGCGTGGACAGTGGACAGTCCTACGAGCAGTACTTC. As protein: CSVDSGQSYEQYF.

The chain employs TRBV5-1 and TRBJ1-4; no firm D call. Germline loops: CDR1 SGHRS, CDR2 YFSETQ. This CDR3 region has 16 residues. V was shortened by 2 bases and J by 0 bases, with 11 bases between the two germline ends. CDR3 in amino acids: CASSFNRGATNEKLFF. CDR3 sequence (DNA): TGCGCCAGCAGCTTCAACCGGGGAGCAACTAATGAAAAACTGTTTTTT.

This clonotype was recorded a few times. The chain couples TRBV29-1 to TRBJ2-7; 9 positions match TRBD1. The CDR3 runs 14 residues. CDR1 and CDR2 (germline): SQVTM, ANQGSEA. V lost 5 bases to trimming and J lost 4 bases; unmatched junction nucleotides: 9. In DNA, the CDR3 is TGCAGCGTTCCGACCGGGACAGGGAGGTACGAGCAGTACTTC. Protein product: CSVPTGTGRYEQYF.

The rearrangement links TRBV29-1 to TRBJ2-1; TRBD1 might be the D (5 bases). The CDR3 runs to 13 residues. Germline CDR1 is SQVTM and CDR2 is ANQGSEA. The germline V and J ends were trimmed by 5 bases and 11 bases, with 19 bases remaining between them. The CDR3 coding sequence is TGCAGCGTTAAGCAACAGGTCGCCCATAAGCAGTTCTTC. It specifies CSVKQQVAHKQFF.

This clonotype was recorded a few times. This sequence joins TRBV20-1 and TRBJ2-7; 10 nucleotides align to TRBD2. The germline gives CDR1 DFQATT, CDR2 SNEGSKA (reference sequence). Losses at the gene ends were 4 bases for V and 3 bases for J; bases not matched to a gene: 3. CDR3 length: 13 residues. This CDR3 reads CSAIAGGFYEQYF. In nucleotides, the CDR3 is TGCAGTGCTATAGCGGGAGGCTTCTACGAGCAGTACTTC.

This clonotype was counted between two and nine times. The CDR3 DNA reads as TGCAGTGCACCCTTACCCACTAGCCAAGAGACCCAGTACTTC. It translates to CSAPLPTSQETQYF. The chain uses TRBV20-1 and TRBJ2-5; D is possibly TRBD2 (5 bases). V was trimmed by 6 bases and J by 1 base, leaving 15 bases between them. Germline V gene lookup returns CDR1 DFQATT and CDR2 SNEGSKA (reference sequence). The CDR3 runs to 14 residues.

On this clonotype itself: The junction departs from the called germline gene at one end, perhaps through a read error. The chain joins TRBV24-1 to TRBJ2-3; 7 bases match TRBD1. The germline CDR1 and CDR2 sequences are KGHDR and SFDVKD. This CDR3 has 14 amino acids. For the CDR3, the DNA is TGCGCCACCGGCACCGGGACAGGCACAGATACGCAGTATTTT. Translation gives CATGTGTGTDTQYF.

V and J are TRBV27 and TRBJ2-3; 7 nucleotides agree with TRBD2. Germline V gene data show CDR1 as MNHEY and CDR2 as SMNVEV (reference sequence). The CDR3 totals 13 residues. V lost 6 bases, J lost 6 bases, and 6 bases stayed unmatched. The CDR3 reads CASRASGGDTQYF. The CDR3, as DNA: TGTGCCAGCAGGGCCTCCGGGGGGGATACGCAGTATTTT.

There are a few counts of this clonotype. At one of its ends the junction is not consistent with the germline gene, which may arise from a read error. The V and J genes are TRBV11-2 and TRBJ2-3; 9 bases are a match to TRBD1. This CDR3 has 17 residues. CDR1 is SGHAT and CDR2 is FQNNGV in the germline V gene. This CDR3 is CASSHSPPGQGTDTQYF. For the CDR3, the DNA is TGTGCCAGCAGCCATTCCCCCCCGGGACAGGGCACAGATACACAGTATTTT.

This clonotype was found once. The chain has TRBV12-3 or TRBV12-4 and TRBJ2-7; tentatively, D is TRBD2 (5 bases). The assigned J gene may be wrong: the sequence end matches TRBJ2-5 better. The CDR3 runs to 11 residues. The CDR3 sequence is CATRTGGTQYF. CDR3 bases: TGTGCCACCCGGACTGGCGGGACCCAGTACTTC.

V gene TRBV20-1 combines with J gene TRBJ1-2; D uncertain. CDR3 size: 15 residues. The ends were cut back, 0 bases at V and 3 bases at J, with 14 bases in the middle. Per germline, CDR1 DFQATT and CDR2 SNEGSKA (reference sequence). The CDR3 DNA sequence: TGCAGTGCTAGAGATCCGGGAGGAACTCACTATGGCTACACCTTC. This encodes CSARDPGGTHYGYTF.

This sequence joins TRBV29-1 and TRBJ2-3; perhaps TRBD1 as D (6 bases). This CDR3 region has 13 residues. Germline V gene data show CDR1 as SQVTM and CDR2 as ANQGSEA. V gave up 7 bases and J gave up 2 bases, with 13 bases separating them. In DNA form, the CDR3 reads TGCAGCGCCACAGGGCGGTTCACAGATACGCAGTATTTT. Amino acid sequence: CSATGRFTDTQYF.

J is TRBJ2-7 and V is TRBV3-1; a weak D match, TRBD2 (5 bases). In germline, CDR1 is LGHDT, CDR2 YNNKEL (reference sequence). The CDR3 loop spans 14 amino acids. The V end was cut by 6 bases, the J end by 5 bases, with 17 bases between. The CDR3 DNA reads as TGTGCCAGCAGGGCGAGCGGTTCGTTCCACGAGCAGTACTTC. As protein: CASRASGSFHEQYF.

The chain employs TRBV5-1 and TRBJ2-1, with TRBD2 as a possible D gene (6 bases). The CDR3 loop spans 15 amino acids. CDR1 is SGHRS, CDR2 YFSETQ, per germline. Trimming left V 0 bases short and J 8 bases short, with 15 bases between. CDR3 sequence (DNA): TGCGCCAGCAGCTTGGAGGGACTGAACACACATGAGCAGTTCTTC. It translates to CASSLEGLNTHEQFF.

In DNA form, the CDR3 reads TGCGCCAGCAGCTTCGGGGGGGCTAATCACGAGCAGTACTTC. It codes for CASSFGGANHEQYF. The chain recombines TRBV5-1 with TRBJ2-5; 8 bases are a match to TRBD2. The DNA end lines up better with TRBJ2-7; the J call may be wrong. Germline CDR1 is SGHRS and CDR2 is YFSETQ. This CDR3 contains 14 residues.

The chain employs TRBV4-1 and TRBJ1-2; D is unclear. V was pared by 0 bases and J by 3 bases, with 11 bases between. The CDR3 totals 15 residues. From germline, CDR1 is MGHRA and CDR2 YSYEKL. The CDR3 protein is CASSQDGRVDYGYTF. Written as DNA, the CDR3 is TGCGCCAGCAGCCAAGATGGAAGGGTGGACTATGGCTACACCTTC.

This clonotype was picked up one time. This chain connects TRBV5-1 to TRBJ2-1; TRBD1 matches at 7 bases. V gave up 1 base and J gave up 1 base; unmatched junction bases: 8. Germline assignment: CDR1 SGHRS and CDR2 YFSETQ. CDR3 size: 17 residues. CDR3 nucleotide sequence: TGCGCCAGCAGCTTGCCGGGACAGTTGACGTCCTACAATGAGCAGTTCTTC. As protein: CASSLPGQLTSYNEQFF.

This clonotype was observed a few times. The chain is built from TRBV20-1 and TRBJ1-2; possible D gene TRBD1, 5 bases. This CDR3 contains 11 residues. Germline V lookup: CDR1 DFQATT, CDR2 SNEGSKA (reference sequence). Trimming pared 5 bases from V and 6 bases from J, leaving 10 bases between. CDR3 sequence reads: CSAPLGDGYTF. The CDR3 region has the DNA TGCAGTGCTCCTTTAGGGGATGGCTACACCTTC.

This clonotype was seen a handful of times. The chain carries TRBV29-1 and TRBJ1-4; D not resolved. The CDR3 consists of 11 residues. The V gene lost 4 bases and the J gene lost 8 bases, with 8 bases spanning the gap. CDR1 is SQVTM, CDR2 ANQGSEA, per germline. The CDR3 protein is CSVVRGEKLFF. The DNA of the CDR3 is TGCAGCGTTGTGCGAGGGGAAAAACTGTTTTTT.

This chain connects TRBV20-1 to TRBJ2-5; D is tentatively TRBD1 or TRBD2 (6 bases each). Deletions cut 5 bases from V and 1 base from J, with 11 bases between. Germline V gene data show CDR1 as DFQATT and CDR2 as SNEGSKA (reference sequence). The CDR3 sequence is 13 residues long. The DNA of the CDR3 is TGCAGTGCTGTGGGGGGCTTCCAAGAGACCCAGTACTTC. Its protein product is CSAVGGFQETQYF.

V usage is TRBV5-1 and J usage is TRBJ1-2; the match to TRBD1 covers 7 bases. Germline V CDR1 and CDR2: SGHRS, YFSETQ. With 4 bases clipped from V and 0 bases from J, the junction kept 3 bases outside the gene matches. CDR3 length equals 14 residues. The CDR3 DNA follows: TGCGCCAGCAGCGGGACAGCCTCTAACTATGGCTACACCTTC. Translated: CASSGTASNYGYTF.

The rearrangement joins TRBV11-1 to TRBJ2-1; 9 bases are shared with TRBD2. There are 16 residues in the CDR3. CDR1 SGHAT and CDR2 FQDESV come from the germline V gene (reference sequence). With V trimmed by 4 bases and J by 2 bases, 6 bases remained unmatched. CDR3 nucleotide sequence: TGTGCCAGCAGCTCCAAGACTAGCGGCCCCTACAATGAGCAGTTCTTC. This translates into CASSSKTSGPYNEQFF.

The CDR3 DNA sequence: TGTGCCGGGTCAGGGGAGAACTATGGCTACACCTTC. Translated: CAGSGENYGYTF. This chain connects TRBV19 to TRBJ1-2, with a tentative D call TRBD1 (6 bases). The ends were cut back, 11 bases at V and 2 bases at J, with 12 bases in the middle. The CDR3 spans 12 residues. Germline CDR1 reads LNHDA; CDR2 reads SQIVND (reference sequence).